The T cell receptor (beta chain) described here comes from a study of T cell responses to AZD1222 COVID-19 vaccine. Generated by immunoSEQ multiplex PCR, the TCRdb table keeps only in-frame clones and is missing some. This table has 100,000 to 150,000 clones, 85% to 90% appearing once. Notes on this clone: Its antigen is as yet unknown.

This CDR3 is built from 12 residues. V was clipped by 8 bases and J by 4 bases; unmatched bases: 5. From germline, CDR1 is SNHLY and CDR2 FYNNEI. Broader study findings: Seropositive AZD1222 recipients at baseline numbered only six or seven. Mostly white British, mostly female donors; authors suggested clonal diversity may be underestimated. Spike-specific TCR breadth and depth went up after people got two AZD1222 doses.

The origin of this receptor is an adult in good health. The chain joins TRBV2 to TRBJ2-7; 7 positions match TRBD2. Here the sequenced sample was peripheral blood, taken on day 0 of AZD1222 vaccination. This CDR3 is CASSERGYEQYF. CDR3 in DNA: TGTGCCAGCTCCGAGCGGGGTTACGAGCAGTACTTC.